This entry lists 3 T cell receptor beta chains sequenced from one sample in a study of blood T cells in healthy people across ages. A second PCR, run for roughly 7 to 11 cycles, used a sample-barcoded 5' primer plus a J-beta primer mix. Each CDR3 protein gets one entry after TCRdb re-called the 5' RACE reads with MiXCR. The data contain hundreds of thousands of distinct CDR3 sequences, approximately 30% of them seen just once; the ten biggest clones take up over 15%. Sequenced sample: blood. The source is a woman older than 75 in good health.

The chain has TRBV2 and TRBJ2-2; 14 nucleotides line up with TRBD2. The CDR3 sequence is 16 residues long. Germline V lookup: CDR1 SNHLY, CDR2 FYNNEI. With V trimmed by 5 bases and J by 6 bases, 5 bases remained unmatched. CDR3 nucleotide sequence: TGTGCCAGCAGTCCTCCGGGACTAGCGGGGGCCGGGGAGCTGTTTTTT. This translates into CASSPPGLAGAGELFF.

This chain uses TRBV19 with TRBJ2-3; tentatively, D is TRBD1 (6 bases). Trimming took 7 bases from V and 4 from J, leaving 15 bases between them. Germline loops: CDR1 LNHDA, CDR2 SQIVND (reference sequence). There are 14 residues in the CDR3. The CDR3 sequence: CASTYRVFADTQYF. The DNA of the CDR3 is TGTGCCAGTACTTACAGGGTATTCGCAGATACGCAGTATTTT.

The chain links TRBV29-1 to TRBJ1-1; 8 bases are shared with TRBD1. Germline V gene lookup returns CDR1 SQVTM and CDR2 ANQGSEA. The CDR3 spans 15 residues. The trim removed 6 bases at V and 0 bases at J, leaving 9 bases unmatched. Here the CDR3 DNA reads TGCAGCGTGCATAAGGACAGGGCAATGAACACTGAAGCTTTCTTT. It specifies CSVHKDRAMNTEAFF.